These 26 T cell receptor beta chains were sequenced from one sample in a study of blood T cell repertoires in COVID-19. Data came from immunoSEQ multiplex PCR; TCRdb stores just in-frame clones and leaves some out. Of 150,000 to 200,000 clones listed, around 89% are singletons. The sample was PBMCs or T cells enriched from blood (not recorded which). Receptors originate from a woman aged 18-29 years who had recovered from COVID-19.

The gene calls are TRBV4-1 and TRBJ2-5; D is undetermined. The V end lost 2 bases, the J end lost 3 bases, and 7 bases lay between the germline ends. CDR1 and CDR2 (germline): MGHRA, YSYEKL. The CDR3 extends over 13 amino acids. The CDR3 region is CASSQLLEETQYF. Written as DNA, the CDR3 is TGCGCCAGCAGCCAACTTCTCGAAGAGACCCAGTACTTC.

The chain uses TRBV21-1 and TRBJ2-2; the D segment call TRBD2 is taken from the table without a DNA check. TRBV21-1 is a known pseudogene. The CDR3 has 17 residues. CDR3 residues: CASSKGFRDWSGGELFF. The CDR3, as DNA: TGTGCCAGCAGCAAAGGTTTCCGGGACTGGAGCGGCGGGGAGCTGTTTTTT.

The V gene is TRBV4-2, the J gene TRBJ2-1; no firm D call. The CDR3 is 11 amino acids. CDR1 LGHNA and CDR2 YNFKEQ come from the germline V gene. V was pared by 5 bases and J by 5 bases, with 4 bases between. CDR3 region: CASSYNNEQFF. The DNA for the CDR3 is TGTGCCAGCAGCTATAACAATGAGCAGTTCTTC.

This sequence joins TRBV5-1 and TRBJ2-3, with a tentative D call TRBD1 (6 bases). The CDR3 is 15 residues long. Trimming pared 0 bases from V and 2 bases from J, leaving 10 bases between. CDR1 and CDR2 from the germline V gene are SGHRS and YFSETQ. The CDR3 is CASSLEGQFTDTQYF. The CDR3 DNA reads as TGCGCCAGCAGCTTGGAGGGACAATTCACAGATACGCAGTATTTT.

The CDR3 is CASSTGTSRLKETQYF. In DNA, the CDR3 is TGTGCCAGCAGCACCGGGACTAGTCGCCTCAAAGAGACCCAGTACTTC. The gene calls are TRBV28 and TRBJ2-5; 8 nucleotides agree with TRBD2. The V gene end was trimmed by 6 bases and the J gene end by 3 bases; junction bases not matched to a gene: 12. The CDR3 sequence is 16 residues long. Germline CDR1 is MDHEN and CDR2 is SYDVKM.

The chain joins TRBV29-1 to TRBJ2-5; maybe TRBD1 (6 bases). Germline V gives CDR1 SQVTM, CDR2 ANQGSEA. V lost 5 bases and J 2 bases, leaving 12 bases between the germline ends. The CDR3 runs to 13 residues. The CDR3 DNA reads as TGCAGCGTTAGGGGGAGTAGACAAGAGACCCAGTACTTC. The encoded protein is CSVRGSRQETQYF.

V gene TRBV7-9 combines with J gene TRBJ1-1; D is unclear. The CDR3 is 12 residues long. Germline CDR1 reads SEHNR; CDR2 reads FQNEAQ (reference sequence). Trimming shortened V by 1 base and J by 6 bases, and 6 bases separated the two germline ends. The CDR3 coding sequence is TGTGCCAGCAGCTTAGGACTATCTGAAGCTTTCTTT. Its protein is CASSLGLSEAFF.

The gene calls are TRBV5-1 and TRBJ2-1; 8 nucleotides match TRBD2. V lost 6 bases and J lost 0; bases outside the gene matches: 5. Germline V gene data show CDR1 as SGHRS and CDR2 as YFSETQ. There are 15 residues in the CDR3. CDR3 sequence reads: CASNRAGVSYNEQFF. The DNA for the CDR3 is TGCGCCAGCAACCGAGCGGGAGTCTCCTACAATGAGCAGTTCTTC.

This chain joins TRBV7-8 and TRBJ1-1, with D perhaps TRBD1 (6 bases). The CDR3 length is 14 residues. V was cut by 4 bases and J by 7 bases, with 16 bases left in between. CDR1 and CDR2 (germline): SGHVS, FQNEAQ. CDR3 nucleotide sequence: TGTGCCAGCAGCTACTACCAGGGGATGGGTGAAGCTTTCTTT. Amino acid sequence: CASSYYQGMGEAFF.

The rearrangement links TRBV5-1 to TRBJ2-5, with 10 bases lining up with TRBD1. V lost 4 bases, J lost 4 bases, and 10 bases stayed unmatched. CDR1 is SGHRS, CDR2 YFSETQ, per germline. The length of the CDR3 is 16 residues. The CDR3, as DNA: TGCGCCAGCAGCCGTGGCGGACAGGGGGGAGGAGAGACCCAGTACTTC. This encodes CASSRGGQGGGETQYF.

The rearrangement links TRBV6-6 to TRBJ2-1; 15 bases agree with TRBD2. V gave up 6 bases and J gave up 5 bases; unmatched junction bases: 2. Germline CDR1 is MNHNY and CDR2 is SVGAGI (reference sequence). The CDR3 is 15 residues long. CDR3 in amino acids: CASSRTSGRDNEQFF. Here the CDR3 DNA reads TGTGCCAGCAGCCGGACTAGCGGGAGGGACAATGAGCAGTTCTTC.

The chain employs TRBV5-6 and TRBJ2-3; D is unclear. CDR1 is SGHDT, CDR2 YYEEEE, per germline. With 6 bases removed from V and 3 bases from J, the gap between germline ends came to 17 bases. There are 15 residues in the CDR3. The DNA of the CDR3 is TGTGCCAGCAACCATCCAGCCCTACAGACAGATACGCAGTATTTT. As protein: CASNHPALQTDTQYF.

This rearrangement joins TRBV6-5 to TRBJ1-4; 7 bases align to TRBD1. Germline assignment: CDR1 MNHEY and CDR2 SVGAGI. The CDR3 contains 16 residues. Trimming removed 0 bases from V and 5 bases from J; junction bases left unmatched: 6. The CDR3 region has the DNA TGTGCCAGCAGTTACTCGGTGGGACAGCCAAATGAAAAACTGTTTTTT. Amino acid sequence: CASSYSVGQPNEKLFF.

This clone turned up a few times. The chain has TRBV28 and TRBJ2-7, with TRBD1 matching 9 bases. Germline CDR1 and CDR2: MDHEN and SYDVKM. The V segment lost 3 bases and the J segment 0 bases; nucleotides outside the gene matches: 6. The CDR3 totals 16 residues. The CDR3 is CASSFRPGQGSYEQYF. The CDR3 nucleotides are TGTGCCAGCAGTTTTAGACCGGGACAGGGCTCCTACGAGCAGTACTTC.

The J gene is TRBJ2-3, the V gene TRBV19, with 8 bases that match TRBD2. V lost 5 bases, J lost 5 bases, and 9 bases stayed unmatched. Germline CDR1 is LNHDA and CDR2 is SQIVND (reference sequence). The CDR3 runs 15 residues. The CDR3 is CASSPRTSSGDTQYF. Written as DNA, the CDR3 is TGTGCCAGTAGTCCCCGGACTAGCTCCGGAGATACGCAGTATTTT. Full variable domain (missing parts from reference TRBV19 and TRBJ2-3): DGGITQSPKYLFRKEGQNVTLSCEQNLNHDAMYWYRQDPGQGLRLIYYSQIVNDFQKGDIAEGYSVSREKKESFPLTVTSAQKNPTAFYLCASSPRTSSGDTQYFGPGTRLTVL.

The V and J genes are TRBV5-4 and TRBJ2-1; D is unclear. Germline assignment: CDR1 SGHNT and CDR2 YYREEE (reference sequence). V was pared by 0 bases and J by 7 bases, with 8 bases between. The CDR3 covers 13 residues. The CDR3 nucleotides are TGTGCCAGCAGCTTGGCGAGGAAAAATGAGCAGTTCTTC. This sequence encodes CASSLARKNEQFF.

The genes are TRBV6-5 and TRBJ1-5; D call uncertain. In germline, CDR1 is MNHEY, CDR2 SVGAGI. The CDR3 runs 13 residues. Trimming took off 5 bases at V and 7 bases at J, with 12 bases between the two ends. CDR3 nucleotide sequence: TGTGCCAGCAGTAGTCTTTGGCGGCAGCCCCAGCATTTT. Translating gives CASSSLWRQPQHF.

This chain links TRBV6-2 or TRBV6-3 with TRBJ2-3; 13 bases match TRBD2. After removal of 5 bases from V and 4 bases from J, the junction contained 18 bases not matched to a gene. The CDR3 contains 20 residues. Germline lookup yields CDR1 MNHEY and CDR2 SVGEGT. CDR3 residues: CASSTKRTSGSPTASDTQYF. The CDR3 nucleotides read TGTGCCAGCAGTACCAAAAGGACTAGCGGGAGCCCTACAGCGTCAGATACGCAGTATTTT.

This chain uses TRBV7-3 with TRBJ2-3; 11 nucleotides align to TRBD2. Germline lookup yields CDR1 SGHTA and CDR2 FQGTGA. Unmatched junction bases numbered 7, after V lost 5 bases and J lost 3 bases. The CDR3 totals 16 residues. The CDR3 DNA reads TGTGCCAGCAGCCTTAGAGGGACTAGCGGTACAGATACGCAGTATTTT. Amino acid sequence: CASSLRGTSGTDTQYF.

This clone appeared a few times. This chain uses TRBV5-1 with TRBJ2-1; possibly TRBD2 for D (5 bases). V was cut by 3 bases and J by 5 bases, with 27 bases left in between. Germline V gene sequence: CDR1 SGHRS, CDR2 YFSETQ. This CDR3 is 19 amino acids long. The CDR3 DNA reads as TGCGCCAGCAGCTCAGGCCGGCGGGCGGAGCTCCCCTTCAACAATGAGCAGTTCTTC. Protein product: CASSSGRRAELPFNNEQFF.

The V gene is TRBV28, the J gene TRBJ2-5, with TRBD1 identical over 7 bases. The CDR3 covers 14 residues. J gave up 5 bases and V 6 bases, and 9 bases lay outside the gene matches. Germline CDR1 reads MDHEN; CDR2 reads SYDVKM. CDR3 protein: CASSRQGPGETQYF. CDR3 DNA: TGTGCCAGCAGCCGACAGGGTCCGGGCGAGACCCAGTACTTC.

The chain couples TRBV2 to TRBJ1-1, with D perhaps matching TRBD1 (5 bases). CDR3 length: 14 amino acids. With 3 bases removed from V and 5 bases from J, the gap between germline ends came to 13 bases. Germline V gene data show CDR1 as SNHLY and CDR2 as FYNNEI. This CDR3 reads CASSDVGGETEAFF. CDR3 bases: TGTGCCAGCAGTGACGTTGGGGGGGAGACTGAAGCTTTCTTT.

Only a few counts were recorded for this clone. The J gene is TRBJ1-5, the V gene TRBV5-1; unclear D gene. The germline V gene has CDR1 SGHRS and CDR2 YFSETQ. Trimming took 4 bases from V and 1 from J, leaving 15 bases between them. The CDR3 loop spans 16 amino acids. The CDR3 bases are TGCGCCAGCAGCGTGGGAGCCGGAGGAAGCAATCAGCCCCAGCATTTT. It encodes CASSVGAGGSNQPQHF.

The chain couples TRBV28 to TRBJ1-1; TRBD1 is a possible D gene (5 bases). Per the germline V gene, CDR1 is MDHEN and CDR2 is SYDVKM. V shed 5 bases and J shed 0 bases, with 16 bases lying between them. This CDR3 comprises 16 residues. Here the CDR3 reads CASSVPGGGLNTEAFF. The CDR3 nucleotides read TGTGCCAGCAGTGTCCCTGGGGGGGGATTGAACACTGAAGCTTTCTTT. The whole variable domain, remainder taken from reference TRBV28 and TRBJ1-1, is DVKVTQSSRYLVKRTGEKVFLECVQDMDHENMFWYRQDPGLGLRLIYFSYDVKMKEKGDIPEGYSVSREKKERFSLILESASTNQTSMYLCASSVPGGGLNTEAFFGQGTRLTVV.

This chain links TRBV19 with TRBJ2-7, with 7 bases lining up with TRBD2. V gave up 4 bases and J gave up 2 bases; unmatched junction bases: 5. The CDR3 length is 14 residues. Looked up from germline, CDR1 is LNHDA and CDR2 is SQIVND (reference sequence). CDR3 protein: CASSSAGTTYEQYF. CDR3 coding DNA: TGTGCCAGTAGTAGCGCCGGGACTACCTACGAGCAGTACTTC. The variable domain in full, with the rest retrieved from reference TRBV19 and TRBJ2-7, is DGGITQSPKYLFRKEGQNVTLSCEQNLNHDAMYWYRQDPGQGLRLIYYSQIVNDFQKGDIAEGYSVSREKKESFPLTVTSAQKNPTAFYLCASSSAGTTYEQYFGPGTRLTVT.

V usage is TRBV27 and J usage is TRBJ2-1; TRBD2 agrees at 13 bases. Germline lookup yields CDR1 MNHEY and CDR2 SMNVEV (reference sequence). The CDR3 is made up of 15 amino acids. V trimming: 5 bases; J trimming: 6 bases; junction bases outside the gene matches: 4. The CDR3 is CASSPGTSGTNEQFF. The CDR3 nucleotides are TGTGCCAGCAGTCCCGGGACTAGCGGGACCAATGAGCAGTTCTTC.